This TCR beta chain is drawn from a study of patients and donors after allogeneic stem cell transplantation. TCRdb used MiXCR to reprocess the RT-PCR reads, holding one entry per CDR3 protein. This table holds some 960,000 distinct CDR3 sequences, roughly 17% found once. V dropped 5 bases and J dropped 3 bases, with 11 bases sitting between them. The CDR3 has 13 residues. CDR1 and CDR2 (germline): MNHNS, SASEGT. The V call is TRBV6-1, the J call TRBJ2-7; TRBD1 or TRBD2 may be the D gene (6 bases each). The sequencing input was blood, either unsorted or a sorted T cell fraction (not recorded which). The receptor was isolated from a human donor who was either an allogeneic HSCT recipient or a stem cell or donor lymphocyte infusion donor (not recorded which). It is not recorded whose cells these are; they may come from a transplant donor. The CDR3 protein is CASSNREVYEQYF. DNA of the CDR3: TGTGCCAGCAGTAACAGGGAGGTCTACGAGCAGTACTTC.